The 10 T cell receptor beta chains below come from one sample, sequenced in a study of blood T cells in healthy people across ages. PCR was performed a second time for about 7 to 12 cycles using a sample-barcoded 5' primer and a J-beta primer mix. MiXCR was run by TCRdb on the 5' RACE reads, yielding one entry per CDR3 protein. The sample shows 650,000 or so distinct CDR3 sequences, about 51% of them seen only once. Sequenced material: blood. All receptors come from a woman over 75 in good health.

This chain joins TRBV14 and TRBJ1-1; D is uncertain. The CDR3 spans 14 residues. Germline CDR1 and CDR2: SGHDN and FVKESK. V shed 5 bases and J shed 0 bases, with 10 bases lying between them. The CDR3 is CASSDGLLNTEAFF. CDR3 bases: TGTGCCAGCAGCGACGGTCTGTTGAACACTGAAGCTTTCTTT. Drawing the rest from reference TRBV14 and TRBJ1-1, the complete variable domain is EAGVTQFPSHSVIEKGQTVTLRCDPISGHDNLYWYRRVMGKEIKFLLHFVKESKQDESGMPNNRFLAERTGGTYSTLKVQPAELEDSGVYFCASSDGLLNTEAFFGQGTRLTVV.

The chain couples TRBV20-1 to TRBJ1-1; D is unclear. The V gene's germline CDR1 is DFQATT and CDR2 SNEGSKA (reference sequence). The CDR3 contains 13 residues. Trimming stripped 6 bases from V and 4 bases from J, with 15 bases between. The CDR3 DNA follows: TGCAGTGCCCCAGAGGTACCGGGCACTGAAGCTTTCTTT. This sequence encodes CSAPEVPGTEAFF.

This clonotype was picked up many times. The chain joins TRBV7-9 to TRBJ2-5; D gene uncertain. CDR3 length: 13 amino acids. V was cut by 6 bases and J by 8 bases, with 16 bases left in between. Germline CDR1 SEHNR, CDR2 FQNEAQ (reference sequence). The CDR3 loop is CASRASLRRTQYF. As DNA, the CDR3 is TGTGCCAGCAGGGCCAGTTTAAGGCGAACCCAGTACTTC.

The J gene is TRBJ2-1, the V gene TRBV5-1; weak D call: TRBD1 (5 bases). The CDR3 runs 14 residues. Between the trimmed V and J ends, which lost 4 bases and 5 bases, there was a span of 13 bases. CDR1 is SGHRS and CDR2 is YFSETQ in the germline V gene. This CDR3 reads CASSPEWGHNEQFF. CDR3 bases: TGCGCCAGCAGCCCCGAGTGGGGCCACAATGAGCAGTTCTTC.

This rearrangement joins TRBV11-2 to TRBJ1-5; D gene unclear. With 0 bases removed from V and 8 bases from J, the gap between germline ends came to 11 bases. Germline CDR1 and CDR2: SGHAT and FQNNGV. The CDR3 is 14 residues long. The CDR3: CASSLEGRNEPQHF. The CDR3 nucleotides read TGTGCCAGCAGCTTAGAAGGCAGGAATGAGCCCCAGCATTTT.

This clonotype has a count of ten or more. The J gene is TRBJ2-5, the V gene TRBV2; D is uncertain. This CDR3 has 12 residues. Germline values: CDR1 SNHLY, CDR2 FYNNEI. V was cut by 3 bases and J by 2 bases, with 4 bases left in between. DNA for the CDR3: TGTGCCAGCAGTGAGGCTCAAGAGACCCAGTACTTC. Protein sequence: CASSEAQETQYF. Filled out from reference TRBV2 and TRBJ2-5, the complete variable domain reads EPEVTQTPSHQVTQMGQEVILRCVPISNHLYFYWYRQILGQKVEFLVSFYNNEISEKSEIFDDQFSVERPDGSNFTLKIRSTKLEDSAMYFCASSEAQETQYFGPGTRLLVL.

This clonotype has ten or more counts. This chain connects TRBV12-3 or TRBV12-4 to TRBJ2-7; the match to TRBD2 covers 9 bases. This CDR3 contains 13 residues. With V trimmed by 5 bases and J by 1 base, 0 bases remained unmatched. The CDR3 loop reads CASSTSGSYEQYF. In DNA, the CDR3 is TGTGCCAGCAGTACTAGCGGGTCCTACGAGCAGTACTTC.

This rearrangement joins TRBV5-1 to TRBJ2-7; 12 nucleotides line up with TRBD2. CDR1 is SGHRS, CDR2 YFSETQ, per germline. J lost 7 bases, V lost 3 bases, and 11 bases had no gene match. This CDR3 region has 16 residues. This CDR3 is CASSSWTSGISQEQYF. The CDR3 DNA is TGCGCCAGCAGCTCCTGGACTAGCGGGATATCGCAAGAGCAGTACTTC.

Only a few counts were recorded for this clonotype. A much bigger clone sits one base away, suggesting this may be a read error. The chain carries TRBV11-2 and TRBJ2-5; possibly TRBD1 for D (6 bases). The CDR3 is made up of 15 amino acids. Germline CDR1 and CDR2: SGHAT and FQNNGV. The V end lost 4 bases, the J end lost 11 bases, and 23 bases lay between the germline ends. The CDR3 nucleotides are TGTGCCAGCAGCTCCCGAGTGACAGGCTACAATGAGCAGTACTTC. Protein sequence: CASSSRVTGYNEQYF.

The V and J genes are TRBV27 and TRBJ2-7; 10 bases match TRBD2. V lost 4 bases to trimming and J lost 2 bases; unmatched junction nucleotides: 8. CDR1 and CDR2 (germline): MNHEY, SMNVEV (reference sequence). There are 16 residues in the CDR3. CDR3 sequence: CASSYLAGEIPYEQYF. In nucleotides, the CDR3 is TGTGCCAGCAGTTACCTAGCGGGAGAAATTCCCTACGAGCAGTACTTC.